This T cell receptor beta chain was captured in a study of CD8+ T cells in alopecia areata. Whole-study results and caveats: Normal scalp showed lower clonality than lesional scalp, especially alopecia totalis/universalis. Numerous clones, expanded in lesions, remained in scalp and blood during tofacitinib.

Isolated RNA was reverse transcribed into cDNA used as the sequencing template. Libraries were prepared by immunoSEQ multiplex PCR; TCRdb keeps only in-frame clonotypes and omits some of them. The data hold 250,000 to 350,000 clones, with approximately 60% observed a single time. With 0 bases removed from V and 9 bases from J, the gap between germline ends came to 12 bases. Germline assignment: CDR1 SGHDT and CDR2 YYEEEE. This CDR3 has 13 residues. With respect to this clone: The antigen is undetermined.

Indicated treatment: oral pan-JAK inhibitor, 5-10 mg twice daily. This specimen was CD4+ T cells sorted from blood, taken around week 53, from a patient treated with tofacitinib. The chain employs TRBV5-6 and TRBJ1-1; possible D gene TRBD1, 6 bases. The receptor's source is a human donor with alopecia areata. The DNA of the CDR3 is TGTGCCAGCAGCTTGGGACTAGGGGGGCAAGCTTTCTTT. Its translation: CASSLGLGGQAFF.